The clone carrying this T cell receptor beta chain was picked up a small number of times. From the 5' RACE reads, TCRdb called clonotypes with MiXCR, one entry per CDR3 protein. Here the sample spans 85,000 to 130,000 distinct CDR3 sequences, around 11% being singletons. The CDR3 contains 16 residues. Trimming removed 4 bases from V and 5 bases from J; junction bases left unmatched: 9. The germline V gene has CDR1 SGHVS and CDR2 FNYEAQ. These data originate in a study of T-cell memory formation after mild COVID-19. About the study: TCR clusters were mostly donor specific.

Sequenced material: PBMCs or a T cell subset sorted from them (not recorded which). The clonotype comes from an adult woman who had mild COVID-19 (a few samples of this study predate the infection). Cell type and time point are not known. The V gene is TRBV7-6, the J gene TRBJ2-5; 11 nucleotides agree with TRBD2. The CDR3 coding sequence is TGTGCCAGCAGCTCTCTAGCGGGGGGATCTTGGGAGACCCAGTACTTC. Amino acid sequence: CASSSLAGGSWETQYF. Looking up the rest from reference TRBV7-6 and TRBJ2-5 gives the full variable domain: GAGVSQSPRYKVTKRGQDVALRCDPISGHVSLYWYRQALGQGPEFLTYFNYEAQQDKSGLPNDRFSAERPEGSISTLTIQRTEQRDSAMYRCASSSLAGGSWETQYFGPGTRLLVL.